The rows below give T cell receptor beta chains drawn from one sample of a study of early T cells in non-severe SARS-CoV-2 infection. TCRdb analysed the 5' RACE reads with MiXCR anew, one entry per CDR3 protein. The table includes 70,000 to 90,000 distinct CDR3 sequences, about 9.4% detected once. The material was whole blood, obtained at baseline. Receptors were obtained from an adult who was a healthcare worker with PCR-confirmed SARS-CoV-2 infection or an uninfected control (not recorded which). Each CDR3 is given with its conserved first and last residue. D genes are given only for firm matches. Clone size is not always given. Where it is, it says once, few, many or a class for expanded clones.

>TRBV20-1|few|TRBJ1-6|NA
CSASALSNSPLHF
TGCAGTGCTAGCGCCCTCAGTAATTCACCCCTCCACTTT
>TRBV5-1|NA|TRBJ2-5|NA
CASTFGPGPQETQYF
TGCGCCAGCACCTTCGGACCGGGGCCCCAAGAGACCCAGTACTTC
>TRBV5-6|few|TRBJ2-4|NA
CASSLTATPSAEYF
TGTGCCAGCAGCTTGACTGCCACTCCCAGCGCGGAGTACTTC
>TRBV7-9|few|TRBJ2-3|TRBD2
CASSYRTSGRESTDTQYF
TGTGCCAGCAGCTACCGGACTAGCGGGAGGGAGAGCACAGATACGCAGTATTTT
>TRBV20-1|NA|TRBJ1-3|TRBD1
CSARDPGGAGNTIYF
TGCAGTGCTAGAGATCCAGGGGGCGCAGGAAACACCATATATTTT
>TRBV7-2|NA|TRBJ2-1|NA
CASSPQGISYNEQFF
TGTGCCAGCAGCCCACAGGGTATCTCCTACAATGAGCAGTTCTTC
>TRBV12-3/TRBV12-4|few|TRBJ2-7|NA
CASSLADFYEQYF
TGTGCCAGCAGTTTAGCAGATTTCTACGAGCAGTACTTC
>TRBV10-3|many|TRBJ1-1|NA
CAISSQGLNTEAFF
TGTGCCATCAGCTCACAGGGTTTGAACACTGAAGCTTTCTTT
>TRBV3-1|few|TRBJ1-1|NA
CASSSLGGTEAFF
TGTGCCAGCAGCTCCCTCGGGGGGACTGAAGCTTTCTTT
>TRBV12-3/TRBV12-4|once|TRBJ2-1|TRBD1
CASSLDREPYNEQFF
TGTGCCAGCAGTTTGGACAGGGAACCCTACAATGAGCAGTTCTTC
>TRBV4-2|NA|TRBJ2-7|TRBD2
CASSLGLADFRNYEQYF
TGTGCCAGCAGCCTCGGACTAGCGGACTTCAGGAACTACGAGCAGTACTTC
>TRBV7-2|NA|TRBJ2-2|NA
CASSLARTSTGELFF
TGTGCCAGCAGCTTAGCGCGGACCTCCACCGGGGAGCTGTTTTTT
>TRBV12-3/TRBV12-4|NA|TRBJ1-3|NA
CASRETGTSGNTIYF
TGTGCCAGCAGAGAAACAGGAACCTCTGGAAACACCATATATTTT
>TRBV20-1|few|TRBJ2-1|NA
CSANEMGKQLNEQFF
TGCAGTGCTAATGAGATGGGGAAGCAGCTCAATGAGCAGTTCTTC
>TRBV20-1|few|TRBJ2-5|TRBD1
CSATSTLGQVIETQYF
TGCAGTGCTACCTCTACCCTGGGACAGGTGATCGAGACCCAGTACTTC
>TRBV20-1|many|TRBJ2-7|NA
CSATRDLSSYEQYF
TGCAGTGCCACGAGGGATCTAAGCTCCTACGAGCAGTACTTC
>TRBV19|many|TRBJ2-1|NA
CASSISGSSSYNEQFF
TGTGCCAGTAGTATCTCGGGCAGCAGCTCCTACAATGAGCAGTTCTTC
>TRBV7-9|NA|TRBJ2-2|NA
CALQRVTGELFF
TGTGCCCTCCAGAGGGTAACCGGGGAGCTGTTTTTT
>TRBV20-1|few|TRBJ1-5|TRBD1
CSVQDRESQPQHF
TGCAGTGTTCAGGACAGGGAGAGCCAGCCCCAGCATTTT
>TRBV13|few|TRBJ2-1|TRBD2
CASSPVAGGPYNEQFF
TGTGCCAGCAGCCCGGTAGCGGGAGGGCCGTACAATGAGCAGTTCTTC
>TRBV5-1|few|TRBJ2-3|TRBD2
CASSPLGTSAQDTQYF
TGCGCCAGCAGCCCCCTCGGGACTAGCGCACAGGATACGCAGTATTTT
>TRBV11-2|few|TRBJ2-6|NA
CASSLGLLGSGANVLTF
TGTGCCAGCAGCTTAGGCCTCCTAGGCTCTGGGGCCAACGTCCTGACTTTC
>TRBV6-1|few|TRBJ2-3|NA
CASSERGSTDTQYF
TGTGCCAGCAGTGAGCGTGGCAGCACAGATACGCAGTATTTT
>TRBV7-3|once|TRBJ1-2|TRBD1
CASSLNGQAGDGYTF
TGTGCCAGCAGCTTAAACGGACAGGCTGGCGATGGCTACACCTTC
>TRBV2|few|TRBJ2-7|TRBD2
CASRLDIRTSGSMYF
TGTGCCAGCCGGTTGGATATTAGGACTAGCGGGAGTATGTACTTC